This is a list of T cell receptor beta chains from one sample in a study of early T cells in non-severe SARS-CoV-2 infection. TCRdb itself ran the 5' RACE reads through MiXCR, one entry per CDR3 protein. In the table there are tens of thousands of distinct CDR3 sequences, roughly 3.9% of which are singletons. The sequencing input was whole blood. Receptors originate from an adult who was a healthcare worker with PCR-confirmed SARS-CoV-2 infection or an uninfected control (not recorded which). Both conserved end residues are part of each CDR3. Fields, in order: clone size, D gene, J gene, V gene, CDR3 protein, CDR3 DNA. D genes are given only for firm matches. Clone size is stated in some rows and not others, as once, few, many or a class when expanded.

clone_size: many
d_call: -
j_call: TRBJ2-7
v_call: TRBV29-1
cdr3_aa: CSVEARAYEQYF
cdr3_nt: TGCAGCGTTGAGGCGAGAGCCTACGAGCAGTACTTC

clone_size: few
d_call: TRBD1
j_call: TRBJ1-3
v_call: TRBV12-3/TRBV12-4
cdr3_aa: CASRGTGTSSGNTIYF
cdr3_nt: TGTGCCAGCAGAGGGACAGGGACCTCCTCTGGAAACACCATATATTTT

clone_size: many
d_call: -
j_call: TRBJ1-2
v_call: TRBV6-5
cdr3_aa: CASSSQGLGNYGYTF
cdr3_nt: TGTGCCAGCAGTTCCCAGGGGTTAGGGAACTATGGCTACACCTTC

clone_size: many
d_call: -
j_call: TRBJ1-6
v_call: TRBV3-1
cdr3_aa: CASSQGVGSPLHF
cdr3_nt: TGTGCCAGCAGCCAAGGTGTTGGGTCACCCCTCCACTTT

clone_size: many
d_call: -
j_call: TRBJ2-1
v_call: TRBV29-1
cdr3_aa: CSVDRARGGQFF
cdr3_nt: TGCAGCGTTGATCGAGCACGAGGGGGGCAGTTCTTC

clone_size: many
d_call: -
j_call: TRBJ2-5
v_call: TRBV28
cdr3_aa: CASSLIEGLETQYF
cdr3_nt: TGTGCCAGCAGTTTAATTGAGGGATTGGAGACCCAGTACTTC

clone_size: -
d_call: -
j_call: TRBJ2-2
v_call: TRBV4-1
cdr3_aa: CASSQDPGSRATGELFF
cdr3_nt: TGCGCCAGCAGCCAAGATCCCGGGTCTCGTGCCACCGGGGAGCTGTTTTTT

clone_size: many
d_call: TRBD1
j_call: TRBJ2-3
v_call: TRBV5-1
cdr3_aa: CASSPRTGPTDTQYF
cdr3_nt: TGCGCCAGCAGCCCACGGACAGGCCCCACAGATACGCAGTATTTT

clone_size: -
d_call: TRBD2
j_call: TRBJ2-5
v_call: TRBV12-3/TRBV12-4
cdr3_aa: CASAASGREETQYF
cdr3_nt: TGTGCCAGCGCTGCTAGCGGGAGGGAAGAGACCCAGTACTTC

clone_size: many
d_call: -
j_call: TRBJ1-2
v_call: TRBV11-2
cdr3_aa: CASSLGESIYGYTF
cdr3_nt: TGTGCCAGCAGCTTAGGGGAGAGTATCTATGGCTACACCTTC

clone_size: many
d_call: -
j_call: TRBJ2-2
v_call: TRBV10-3
cdr3_aa: CAISEFQGSTGELFF
cdr3_nt: TGTGCCATCAGTGAATTTCAGGGGTCGACCGGGGAGCTGTTTTTT

clone_size: -
d_call: -
j_call: TRBJ1-3
v_call: TRBV28
cdr3_aa: CASSLLQGNTIYF
cdr3_nt: TGTGCCAGCAGTTTGCTACAAGGAAACACCATATATTTT

clone_size: many
d_call: TRBD1
j_call: TRBJ1-5
v_call: TRBV4-2
cdr3_aa: CASSQVTGDSNQPQHF
cdr3_nt: TGTGCCAGCAGCCAAGTTACAGGGGATAGCAATCAGCCCCAGCATTTT

clone_size: many
d_call: -
j_call: TRBJ1-4
v_call: TRBV6-1
cdr3_aa: CASTGLEKLFF
cdr3_nt: TGTGCCAGCACGGGTTTGGAAAAACTGTTTTTT

clone_size: many
d_call: -
j_call: TRBJ2-7
v_call: TRBV28
cdr3_aa: CASSQIGAYEQYF
cdr3_nt: TGTGCCAGCAGTCAGATTGGAGCCTACGAGCAGTACTTC

clone_size: many
d_call: -
j_call: TRBJ2-5
v_call: TRBV6-2/TRBV6-3
cdr3_aa: CASSYPFSGSSVETQYF
cdr3_nt: TGTGCCAGCAGTTACCCATTTTCTGGGTCTAGCGTAGAGACCCAGTACTTC

clone_size: many
d_call: -
j_call: TRBJ2-1
v_call: TRBV12-3/TRBV12-4
cdr3_aa: CASSLGGGFSNEQFF
cdr3_nt: TGTGCCAGCAGTTTAGGGGGGGGCTTCTCCAATGAGCAGTTCTTC

clone_size: many
d_call: -
j_call: TRBJ2-7
v_call: TRBV29-1
cdr3_aa: CSVEGSSYEQYF
cdr3_nt: TGCAGCGTTGAGGGCAGTTCGTACGAGCAGTACTTC

clone_size: many
d_call: TRBD2
j_call: TRBJ2-3
v_call: TRBV4-2
cdr3_aa: CASSQWRESTDTQYF
cdr3_nt: TGTGCCAGCAGCCAATGGCGGGAGAGCACAGATACGCAGTATTTT